Shown below are 10 T cell receptor beta chains from a single sample sequenced in a study of beta chain features in type 1 diabetes. General study results and limits: Shortening that was moderate but significant affected the TCRB CDR3s of Type 1 diabetes patients in all four CD4+ subsets.

Antigens for these TCRs are unknown. The investigators reverse transcribed all of the isolated RNA, so they sequenced expressed TCRB transcripts. Clones were sequenced by immunoSEQ multiplex PCR, and TCRdb holds only the in-frame ones, with some missing. The table records some 660,000 clones, roughly an eighth of them present only once. Input material: naive CD4+ T cells from blood. The source is a young man with type 1 diabetes.

This clone appeared a few times. V usage is TRBV18 and J usage is TRBJ1-4; TRBD1 matches 11 bases. CDR1 and CDR2 from the germline V gene are KGHSH and LQKENI. V gave up 4 bases and J gave up 6 bases; unmatched junction bases: 4. CDR3 length: 15 residues. The CDR3 spells CASSLDRGQDEKLFF. CDR3 DNA: TGTGCCAGCTCACTGGACAGGGGGCAGGATGAAAAACTGTTTTTT.

Concerning this clone: The same CDR3 is also encoded by other DNA sequences in this sample. This sequence joins TRBV30 and TRBJ1-3; no firm D call. The germline V and J ends were trimmed by 3 bases and 4 bases, with 4 bases remaining between them. The CDR3 contains 11 residues. In germline, CDR1 is GTSNPN, CDR2 SVGIG (reference sequence). CDR3 nucleotide sequence: TGTGCCTGGAGCTCGGGAAACACCATATATTTT. This sequence encodes CAWSSGNTIYF.

This chain joins TRBV19 and TRBJ2-5; D is tentatively TRBD1 or TRBD2 (6 bases each). CDR3 length: 16 amino acids. V was cut by 8 bases and J by 5 bases, with 24 bases left in between. Germline CDR1 LNHDA, CDR2 SQIVND (reference sequence). The DNA of the CDR3 is TGTGCCAGTCGGAGGGGCATGGGGGCTGTGAGGGAGACCCAGTACTTC. Its translation: CASRRGMGAVRETQYF.

CDR3 in amino acids: CASSPGQGPVYEQYF. For the CDR3, the DNA is TGTGCCAGCAGTCCCGGACAGGGTCCTGTCTACGAGCAGTACTTC. The chain combines TRBV28 with TRBJ2-7; 8 nucleotides match TRBD1. Germline-derived CDR1 and CDR2 are MDHEN and SYDVKM. V shed 5 bases and J 3 bases; nucleotides not matched to a gene: 9. The CDR3 loop spans 15 amino acids. The variable domain in full, with the rest retrieved from reference TRBV28 and TRBJ2-7, is DVKVTQSSRYLVKRTGEKVFLECVQDMDHENMFWYRQDPGLGLRLIYFSYDVKMKEKGDIPEGYSVSREKKERFSLILESASTNQTSMYLCASSPGQGPVYEQYFGPGTRLTVT.

This clone was seen a handful of times. This rearrangement joins TRBV19 to TRBJ2-3; 10 positions agree with TRBD2. The germline V gene has CDR1 LNHDA and CDR2 SQIVND (reference sequence). V was clipped by 5 bases and J by 2 bases; unmatched bases: 13. The CDR3 is 18 amino acids. CDR3 protein: CASSRPGLARSVTDTQYF. The CDR3, as DNA: TGTGCCAGTAGTCGCCCGGGACTAGCGAGAAGTGTCACAGATACGCAGTATTTT.

The chain couples TRBV5-6 to TRBJ1-1; D call uncertain. This CDR3 comprises 11 residues. V was trimmed by 0 bases and J by 9 bases, leaving 6 bases between them. Germline V gene lookup returns CDR1 SGHDT and CDR2 YYEEEE. CDR3 in amino acids: CASSLGAKAFF. The CDR3 DNA sequence: TGTGCCAGCAGCTTGGGGGCTAAAGCTTTCTTT.

This clone was detected a few times. The V gene is TRBV7-2, the J gene TRBJ2-5; tentatively, D is TRBD1 (7 bases). The V gene lost 2 bases and the J gene lost 5 bases, with 15 bases spanning the gap. The CDR3 has 15 residues. CDR1 is SGHTA, CDR2 FQGNSA, per germline. The chain's CDR3 is CASSLLEGARETQYF. CDR3 nucleotide sequence: TGTGCCAGCAGCTTATTGGAGGGGGCGCGGGAGACCCAGTACTTC.

This clone was seen ten or more times. The chain recombines TRBV6-6 with TRBJ2-6; D not certain. The germline V and J ends were trimmed by 7 bases and 2 bases, with 9 bases remaining between them. This CDR3 contains 14 residues. Germline CDR1 is MNHNY and CDR2 is SVGAGI (reference sequence). As DNA, the CDR3 is TGTGCCAGCATGTCAGGAACTGGGGCCAACGTCCTGACTTTC. Encoded protein: CASMSGTGANVLTF.

This clone was counted only a few times. The chain couples TRBV29-1 to TRBJ1-1, with 8 positions matching TRBD1. The CDR3 runs 12 residues. Germline V gene lookup returns CDR1 SQVTM and CDR2 ANQGSEA. Germline trimming cut 3 bases from V and 3 bases from J; bases unmatched to any gene: 0. CDR3 amino acids: CSVDRGHTEAFF. CDR3 coding DNA: TGCAGCGTTGACAGGGGGCACACTGAAGCTTTCTTT.

The rearrangement joins TRBV5-1 to TRBJ2-2, with a possible D match to TRBD1 (6 bases). This CDR3 region has 13 residues. The germline V gene has CDR1 SGHRS and CDR2 YFSETQ. V was shortened by 3 bases and J by 6 bases, with 9 bases between the two germline ends. In DNA, the CDR3 is TGCGCCAGCAGCTCACAGGGCTCCGGGGAGCTGTTTTTT. Translation gives CASSSQGSGELFF.